This TCR beta chain was sequenced in a study of blood T cells in healthy people across ages. The CDR3 runs to 13 residues. Germline CDR1 and CDR2: MNHEY and SVGEGT. Combining a sample-barcoded 5' primer with a J-beta primer mix, a second PCR ran for 7 to 11 cycles. Template switching added a 12-random-nucleotide identifier to every cDNA molecule. Via MiXCR, TCRdb re-called the 5' RACE reads, giving one row per CDR3 protein. Of 540,000 or so distinct CDR3 sequences in the sample, 27% were seen once. This clonotype has a handful of counts. This clonotype originated in a woman aged 70 to 79 in good health. This rearrangement joins TRBV6-2 or TRBV6-3 to TRBJ2-5; 8 nucleotides agree with TRBD1. Judging by the DNA end, TRBJ2-7 fits better; the J call may be wrong. The material sequenced was blood. This CDR3 reads CASSTMDRDEQYF. Written as DNA, the CDR3 is TGTGCCAGCAGTACCATGGACAGGGACGAGCAGTACTTC.